This T cell receptor beta chain comes out of a study of cytomegalovirus exposure and HLA in healthy donors. Use of 60 Vbeta and 13 Jbeta primers characterized the PCR. Method: immunoSEQ multiplex PCR; TCRdb's copy keeps in-frame clones and lacks some. This table holds about 83,000 clones, under 80% found once. Note on this clone: Its antigen is currently unknown.

The germline V gene has CDR1 SGDLS and CDR2 YYNGEE. This CDR3 has 19 residues. The V and J ends lost 4 bases and 3 bases, in that order; junction bases with no gene match: 21. Study-wide findings and caveats: In a later analysis, the majority of CMV-associated beta chains seemingly showed HLA restriction. TCR beta chain V- and J-gene trimming was linked, in a later analysis, to a missense variant in DCLRE1C. Most TCR beta V segments were productive about 87% or about 30% of the time in an earlier analysis.

The clonotype was recovered from a man between 18 and 35 years old in good health and CMV-seropositive. The rearrangement uses TRBV9 and TRBJ2-7, with 8 bases fitting TRBD2. The sequenced sample consisted of PBMCs. The CDR3 coding sequence is TGTGCCAGCAGCTCTTTAGCGGGAAGGACCCCGAAGATTCTCTACGAGCAGTACTTC. Protein: CASSSLAGRTPKILYEQYF.